This T cell receptor beta chain stems from a study of Ad26.COV2.S vaccination and SARS-CoV-2 variants. On the study more broadly: Among those in the COV1001 Ad26.COV2.S trial arm was the donor. By the intramuscular route, Ad26.COV2.S was given once, or twice 56 days apart.

Worth noting for this clone: What it recognizes is unknown.

TCRdb's copy holds only in-frame clones and misses some; the assay was immunoSEQ multiplex PCR. The sample has about 380,000 clones; about 83% are singletons. Whole-study findings and limits: Quantification of TCR breadth and depth may have yielded underestimates of total T cell responses.

Noted treatment: approximately 18 received Ad26.COV2.S at low or high dose, single or two shots; about 5 received placebo; per-sample allocation not given. Collection of the samples took place on day 63 after the first injection of vaccine or placebo. This CDR3 has 13 residues. Trimming took 2 bases from V and 10 from J, leaving 10 bases between them. Germline V gives CDR1 SGHRS, CDR2 YFSETQ. The J gene is TRBJ1-6, the V gene TRBV5-1; D unclear. The sequences come from peripheral blood, collected in a trial of Ad26.COV2.S vaccine versus placebo. This sequence was found in a person aged 18 to 59 who received the Ad26.COV2.S COVID-19 vaccine or a placebo. For the CDR3, the DNA is TGCGCCAGCAGCTTAACCGCGGGATCACCCCTCCACTTT. It translates to CASSLTAGSPLHF.